Sequencing of this T cell receptor beta chain was carried out in a study of CD8 T cells in ankylosing spondylitis. V lost 3 bases, J lost 8 bases, and 14 bases lay in between. The CDR3 length is 15 residues. Researchers built TCR beta libraries using quantitative 5'-RACE with molecular barcodes. Each CDR3 protein is one row after TCRdb ran MiXCR on the 5' RACE reads. The data hold 150,000 to 200,000 distinct CDR3 sequences, with approximately 20% observed a single time. Notes on this clonotype: What it binds is unknown.

Study-level findings and limits: What appeared characteristic of ankylosing spondylitis blood was a TCR beta motif of fewer than ten highly homologous variants. Disease-linked clones were found to be CD8+ and relatively rare in peripheral blood. Some motif variants were previously reported in reactive arthritis synovial fluid and blood.

The receptor was isolated from a male donor with ankylosing spondylitis or in good health (not recorded which). The V and J genes are TRBV12-3 or TRBV12-4 and TRBJ1-6; perhaps TRBD1 as D (5 bases). The sequenced material came from blood, either unsorted or a sorted T cell fraction (not recorded which). The CDR3 region is CASSLAGGTDSPLHF. As DNA, the CDR3 is TGTGCCAGCAGTTTGGCTGGGGGGACTGATTCACCCCTCCACTTT.